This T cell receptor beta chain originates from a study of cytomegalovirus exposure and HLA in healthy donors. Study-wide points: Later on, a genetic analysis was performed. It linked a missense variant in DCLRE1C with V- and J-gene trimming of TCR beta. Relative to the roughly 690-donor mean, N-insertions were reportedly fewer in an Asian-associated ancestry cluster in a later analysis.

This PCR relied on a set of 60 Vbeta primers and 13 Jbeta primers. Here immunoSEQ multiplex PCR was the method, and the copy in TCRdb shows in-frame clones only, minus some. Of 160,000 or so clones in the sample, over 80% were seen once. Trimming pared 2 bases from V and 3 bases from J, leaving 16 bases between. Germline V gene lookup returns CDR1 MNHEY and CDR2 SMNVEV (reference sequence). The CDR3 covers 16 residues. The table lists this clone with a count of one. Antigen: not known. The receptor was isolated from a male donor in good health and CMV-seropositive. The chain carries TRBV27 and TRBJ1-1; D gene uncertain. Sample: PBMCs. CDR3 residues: CASSLIGSELHTEAFF. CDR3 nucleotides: TGTGCCAGCAGTTTAATCGGTAGCGAACTCCACACTGAAGCTTTCTTT.